This T cell receptor (beta chain) is drawn from a study of T cells in Graves' hyperthyroidism and ophthalmopathy. Overall study: Specimen type is peripheral blood, collected at initial diagnosis prior to any treatment.

About this clonotype: What it recognizes is unknown.

General observations from the study: Progression to ophthalmopathy was predicted a median of about 6.6 months early.

Graves' hyperthyroidism qualified as stable when ophthalmopathy did not progress within 18 months. These patients, aged 18 to 65, had recently diagnosed hyperthyroidism lasting under 2 months. Amplification of TCR beta CDR3 regions used RNA as the template. TCR CDR3 underwent first-round RT-PCR with the HTBI primer set. MiXCR, applied by TCRdb to the multiplex PCR reads, yields one record per CDR3 protein. The repertoire holds about 710,000 distinct CDR3 sequences, with about a sixth as singletons. The receptor comes from a man between 18 and 29 years old with Graves' hyperthyroidism. The specimen sequenced was blood.

Here the CDR3 reads CAISEPSRTGELFF. The CDR3 DNA reads as TGTGCCATCAGCGAGCCTTCGAGGACCGGGGAGCTGTTTTTT. The rearrangement links TRBV10-3 to TRBJ2-2; D gene uncertain. The CDR3 is 14 residues long. The V end lost 6 bases, the J end lost 5 bases, and 13 bases lay between the germline ends. CDR1 and CDR2 (germline): ENHRY, SYGVKD.